These T cell receptor beta chains were read from a single sample in a study of blood T cells in healthy people across ages. TCRdb analysed the 5' RACE reads with MiXCR anew, one entry per CDR3 protein. The data contain 1,800,000 or so distinct CDR3 sequences, around 40% of them singletons. Sequenced material: blood. These receptors were taken from a human donor in good health. Each CDR3 is given with its conserved first and last residue. D genes are given only for firm matches. Not all rows give a size; the values are once, few, many and, for expanded clones, a class.

d_gene | j_gene | v_gene | abundance | CDR3aa | CDR3nt
TRBD2 | TRBJ2-1 | TRBV25-1 | - | CASRGLSGLEGNEQFF | TGTGCCAGCAGGGGACTGAGCGGACTAGAGGGCAATGAGCAGTTCTTC
- | TRBJ2-7 | TRBV7-9 | - | CASSLALGESEQYF | TGTGCCAGCAGCTTAGCGTTGGGGGAGTCCGAGCAGTACTTC
- | TRBJ2-3 | TRBV4-3 | - | CASSQEGAPTDTQYF | TGCGCCAGCAGCCAAGAGGGGGCTCCCACAGATACGCAGTATTTT
- | TRBJ2-7 | TRBV10-3 | - | CAISASGSVNEQYF | TGTGCCATCAGTGCGAGCGGCAGCGTTAACGAGCAGTACTTC
- | TRBJ2-1 | TRBV29-1 | few | CSVLLADEQFF | TGCAGCGTTCTTTTGGCCGATGAGCAGTTCTTC
- | TRBJ2-3 | TRBV12-3/TRBV12-4 | - | CASRLLGPDTQYF | TGTGCCAGCAGGTTACTAGGTCCAGATACGCAGTATTTT
- | TRBJ1-1 | TRBV7-9 | - | CASSPPNGDTEAFF | TGTGCCAGCAGCCCCCCTAATGGGGACACTGAAGCTTTCTTT
TRBD1 | TRBJ2-1 | TRBV6-5 | - | CASTLTAGTGYNEQFF | TGTGCCAGCACTCTTACTGCCGGGACAGGGTACAATGAGCAGTTCTTC
- | TRBJ2-3 | TRBV24-1 | - | CATSDPQDRSTTDTQYF | TGTGCCACCAGTGACCCTCAAGACAGGTCGACCACAGATACGCAGTATTTT
- | TRBJ2-7 | TRBV5-6 | - | CASSFDLGDSYEQYF | TGTGCCAGCAGCTTCGATCTAGGAGACTCCTACGAGCAGTACTTC
TRBD1 | TRBJ1-5 | TRBV20-1 | few | CSAHQGGNQPQHF | TGCAGTGCTCACCAGGGGGGCAATCAGCCCCAGCATTTT
- | TRBJ1-2 | TRBV6-1 | few | CASSEAQAAYGYTF | TGTGCCAGCAGTGAAGCGCAGGCAGCCTATGGCTACACCTTC
- | TRBJ2-1 | TRBV9 | few | CASSVFPTVNNEQFF | TGTGCCAGCAGCGTATTCCCGACAGTAAACAATGAGCAGTTCTTC
- | TRBJ2-7 | TRBV20-1 | few | CSARTVSYEQYF | TGCAGCGCCCGGACAGTATCCTACGAGCAGTACTTC
- | TRBJ2-3 | TRBV12-3/TRBV12-4 | - | CASRHNRLGTDTQYF | TGTGCCAGCAGACACAATAGGCTGGGGACAGATACGCAGTATTTT
- | TRBJ2-7 | TRBV4-3 | many | CASSQGTSGHYEQYF | TGCGCCAGCAGCCAAGGGACGTCGGGACACTACGAGCAGTACTTC
TRBD1 | TRBJ1-2 | TRBV7-2 | - | CASSRGDRPDYGYTF | TGTGCCAGCAGCCGTGGGGACAGGCCTGATTATGGCTACACCTTC
- | TRBJ1-1 | TRBV14 | few | CASSPLGRVMNTEAFF | TGTGCCAGCAGCCCCCTGGGCAGGGTGATGAACACTGAAGCTTTCTTT
- | TRBJ2-1 | TRBV28 | - | CASSLWGESSYNEQFF | TGTGCCAGCAGTTTATGGGGCGAAAGCTCCTACAATGAGCAGTTCTTC
TRBD2 | TRBJ2-3 | TRBV29-1 | - | CSVAGSGDSDTQYF | TGCAGCGTTGCGGGTAGCGGGGATTCAGATACGCAGTATTTT
TRBD1 | TRBJ1-1 | TRBV6-2/TRBV6-3 | - | CATDPWTGVTEAFF | TGTGCCACCGACCCGTGGACAGGGGTCACTGAAGCTTTCTTT
- | TRBJ2-2 | TRBV4-1 | few | CASSQTATGELFF | TGCGCCAGCAGCCAAACAGCAACCGGGGAGCTGTTTTTT
- | TRBJ2-7 | TRBV12-3/TRBV12-4 | - | CASSYSHDEQYF | TGTGCCAGCAGTTATAGTCACGACGAGCAGTACTTC
- | TRBJ1-4 | TRBV12-3/TRBV12-4 | few | CASSFFPQARTNEKLFF | TGTGCCAGCAGTTTTTTCCCGCAGGCTCGCACTAATGAAAAACTGTTTTTT
TRBD1 | TRBJ2-7 | TRBV20-1 | once | CSALTGTESYEQYF | TGCAGTGCTCTTACCGGGACAGAATCCTACGAGCAGTACTTC
- | TRBJ1-2 | TRBV4-3 | - | CASSQDAGSVDGYTF | TGCGCCAGCAGCCAAGATGCGGGGAGTGTGGATGGCTACACCTTC
- | TRBJ1-6 | TRBV4-2 | few | CASSQGMDSRNSPLHF | TGTGCCAGCAGCCAAGGGATGGACAGTAGGAATTCACCCCTCCACTTT
- | TRBJ2-5 | TRBV6-2/TRBV6-3 | - | CASSERRPETQYF | TGTGCCAGCAGTGAACGACGTCCGGAGACCCAGTACTTC
- | TRBJ2-2 | TRBV7-3 | many | CASSFDRNTGELFF | TGTGCCAGCAGCTTCGACCGGAACACCGGGGAGCTGTTTTTT
- | TRBJ1-5 | TRBV6-6 | - | CASTYTERNQPQHF | TGTGCCAGCACCTACACGGAGAGGAATCAGCCCCAGCATTTT
- | TRBJ1-6 | TRBV7-7 | - | CASSEHGAPLHF | TGTGCTAGCAGCGAACACGGGGCACCCCTCCACTTT
- | TRBJ2-3 | TRBV6-4 | - | CASSDSPESDTQYF | TGTGCCAGCAGTGACTCACCAGAATCAGATACGCAATATTTT
- | TRBJ1-6 | TRBV5-6 | once | CASETTLGGPGIRSPLHF | TGTGCCAGCGAAACCACCCTGGGAGGGCCTGGGATTCGTTCACCCCTCCACTTT
TRBD2 | TRBJ2-3 | TRBV20-1 | few | CSARKAGAVDTQYF | TGCAGTGCTAGAAAAGCGGGGGCCGTAGATACGCAGTATTTT
TRBD1 | TRBJ2-5 | TRBV10-3 | - | CATAGTVQETQYF | TGTGCCACCGCCGGGACAGTCCAAGAGACCCAGTACTTC
TRBD1 | TRBJ2-7 | TRBV4-3 | many | CASSHELGQGGEQYF | TGCGCCAGCAGCCACGAACTCGGACAGGGGGGCGAGCAGTACTTC
TRBD2 | TRBJ2-7 | TRBV4-3 | - | CASSQAPGLAGIYSYEQYF | TGCGCCAGCAGCCAGGCTCCGGGACTAGCGGGGATTTACTCCTACGAGCAGTACTTC
- | TRBJ2-1 | TRBV9 | - | CASSVARGGNEQFF | TGTGCCAGCAGCGTAGCGAGGGGGGGCAATGAGCAGTTCTTC
TRBD1 | TRBJ2-5 | TRBV10-3 | few | CAISVRQGGETQYF | TGTGCCATCAGTGTCCGACAGGGTGGGGAGACCCAGTACTTC
TRBD2 | TRBJ2-1 | TRBV5-6 | few | CASSSGGSIPYSSYNEQFF | TGTGCCAGCAGCTCGGGGGGGAGCATACCTTATAGCTCCTACAATGAGCAGTTCTTC
- | TRBJ2-3 | TRBV7-2 | - | CASSLASGADAQYF | TGTGCCAGCAGCTTAGCTAGTGGGGCAGATGCGCAGTATTTT
- | TRBJ2-2 | TRBV4-1 | - | CASSQASTGELFF | TGCGCCAGCAGCCAAGCTAGCACCGGGGAGCTGTTTTTT
TRBD2 | TRBJ2-1 | TRBV11-3 | - | CASSRGLTNNEQFF | TGTGCCAGCAGCCGGGGACTAACGAACAATGAGCAGTTCTTC
TRBD1 | TRBJ2-5 | TRBV19 | few | CASRRSGTAQKYF | TGTGCCAGTAGGCGAAGTGGGACAGCCCAAAAGTACTTC
TRBD1 | TRBJ2-7 | TRBV29-1 | few | CSVRQGPVGYEQYF | TGCAGCGTCCGACAGGGACCTGTCGGCTACGAGCAGTACTTC
TRBD1 | TRBJ1-5 | TRBV2 | few | CASGYGQAVNQPQHF | TGTGCCAGCGGCTACGGACAGGCGGTAAATCAGCCCCAGCATTTT
- | TRBJ2-7 | TRBV5-1 | few | CASSPWEGGHEQYF | TGCGCCAGCAGTCCCTGGGAGGGGGGACACGAGCAGTACTTC
TRBD1 | TRBJ2-7 | TRBV4-2 | few | CASSGGQNYEQYF | TGTGCCAGCAGCGGGGGACAGAACTACGAGCAGTACTTC
- | TRBJ2-3 | TRBV4-2 | few | CASSQDGGPDTQYF | TGCGCCAGCAGCCAAGATGGGGGCCCAGATACGCAGTATTTT
- | TRBJ2-7 | TRBV7-2 | - | CASSLRSVAALSYEQYF | TGTGCCAGCAGCTTAAGGAGCGTAGCGGCGCTCTCCTACGAGCAGTACTTC
- | TRBJ2-7 | TRBV7-9 | - | CASSIRGIQHYEQYF | TGTGCCAGCAGCATTCGCGGGATCCAACATTACGAGCAGTACTTC
- | TRBJ1-2 | TRBV7-2 | many | CASSLAGRAYGYTF | TGTGCCAGCAGCTTAGCGGGCAGGGCCTATGGCTACACCTTC
- | TRBJ1-5 | TRBV6-2/TRBV6-3 | few | CASTLDGFSNQPQHF | TGTGCCAGCACCCTAGACGGTTTTAGCAATCAGCCCCAGCATTTT